Sequencing of this T cell receptor (beta chain) was carried out in a study of T cell responses to AZD1222 COVID-19 vaccine. Whole-study results and caveats: Repertoire collection took place solely once the T cell response had peaked.

Germline CDR1 MNHEY, CDR2 SVGAGI. The CDR3 sequence is 14 residues long. Trimming cost V 2 bases and J 5 bases, with 10 bases left between them. This clone was observed once. The antigen is undetermined. TCRdb's copy holds only in-frame clones and misses some; the assay was immunoSEQ multiplex PCR. This table has around 150,000 clones, 92% appearing once. The source material was peripheral blood, sampled 28 days after the second AZD1222 dose. This TCR was sampled from an adult who received the AZD1222 COVID-19 vaccine. The chain carries TRBV6-5 and TRBJ1-5, with D tentatively TRBD1 (6 bases). In nucleotides, the CDR3 is TGTGCCAGCAGTTACACCTACAGGGATCAGCCCCAGCATTTT. Encoded protein: CASSYTYRDQPQHF.